This T cell receptor beta chain derives from a study of identical twins. Study findings and constraints: Part of the zero-insertion signal could reflect confounding by invariant MAIT and iNKT cells. Cross-sectional statistical analysis was relied on for the conclusions, without the same donors being followed. Cord blood beta clonotypes that were abundant carried fewer insertions, and memory repertoires showed no such trend.

Only healthy Caucasians were enrolled as donors. V lost 11 bases and J lost 4, with 15 bases in between. This CDR3 region has 13 residues. CDR1 and CDR2 (germline): SNHLY, FYNNEI. This clonotype was found a few times. Its target is unknown. TCRdb re-called the 5' RACE reads with MiXCR, one entry per CDR3 protein. Of 1.5 million or so distinct CDR3 sequences in the sample, about 32% were seen once. This receptor was identified in a newborn girl in good health. Sequenced material: cord blood. The V call is TRBV2, the J call TRBJ2-1; D may be TRBD2 (6 bases). The CDR3 DNA sequence: TGTGCCGCCTTGGAGGGACCTTACAATGAGCAGTTCTTC. It yields the protein CAALEGPYNEQFF.